This TCR beta chain stems from a study of type 1 regulatory T cells. At the level of the study: T-allo10 is an in vitro-generated, Tr1-enriched CD4 T cell product specific for alloantigen. Findings and limits, study-wide: Compared with non-Tr1 cells, Tr1 cells showed a narrower TCR repertoire.

TCRdb recomputed calls from the reads with MiXCR, one row per CDR3 protein. The sample shows about 65,000 distinct CDR3 sequences, about 50% of them seen only once. As concerns this clonotype: Antigen specificity is unknown.

CDR1 is DFQATT and CDR2 is SNEGSKA in the germline V gene (reference sequence). Trimming at V came to 4 bases and at J to 0 bases, leaving 6 bases not matched to a gene. The CDR3 spans 14 residues. This receptor was taken from a human donor in good health. This chain connects TRBV20-1 to TRBJ2-7; 7 nucleotides align to TRBD2. Sequencing was done on a sample of cultured non-Tr1 T cells, either the whole culture or a sorted T cell fraction (not recorded which). The CDR3 DNA follows: TGCAGTGCTATAAGTCCGGGAGGCTCCTACGAGCAGTACTTC. It specifies CSAISPGGSYEQYF.